Listed below are T cell receptor beta chains from one sample, sequenced in a study of shared clonotypes between healthy human individuals. Repertoires were generated with immunoSEQ multiplex PCR, while TCRdb's copy carries only in-frame clones and drops some. The repertoire holds 1.6 million or so clones, with roughly 96% as singletons. Sequenced material: naive CD4+ T cells sorted from blood. These receptors all stem from a man in his thirties or forties in good health. Each CDR3 is given with its conserved first and last residue. D genes are given only for firm matches. Clone size is shown for a subset of rows, as once, few, many or a class of expanded clone.

CDR3 protein,CDR3 DNA,clone size,D gene,V gene,J gene
CASSVVGAWTDTQYF,TGTGCCAGCAGCGTAGTGGGGGCCTGGACAGATACGCAGTATTTT,many,.,TRBV9,TRBJ2-3
CASSENSKQETQYF,TGCGCCAGCAGTGAAAACAGCAAACAAGAGACCCAGTACTTC,.,.,TRBV10-1,TRBJ2-5
CASSVDLGQGYEQYF,TGTGCCAGCAGCGTAGACTTAGGACAGGGCTACGAGCAGTACTTC,few,TRBD1,TRBV9,TRBJ2-7
CAISEVPGSNYGYTF,TGTGCCATCAGTGAGGTACCTGGATCTAACTATGGCTACACCTTC,.,.,TRBV10-3,TRBJ1-2
CAIRGGQGRDTIYF,TGTGCCATCAGGGGGGGACAGGGAAGGGACACCATATATTTT,.,TRBD1,TRBV10-3,TRBJ1-3
CAWPGLAGSNEQFF,TGTGCCTGGCCCGGACTAGCGGGATCCAATGAGCAGTTCTTC,.,TRBD2,TRBV30,TRBJ2-1
CASSEAGGELHEQFF,TGTGCCAGCAGTGAAGCAGGGGGCGAACTCCATGAGCAGTTCTTC,.,TRBD1,TRBV2,TRBJ2-1
CASSGRTGGIHYGYTF,TGTGCCAGCAGCGGCAGGACAGGGGGAATACACTATGGCTACACCTTC,.,TRBD1,TRBV5-6,TRBJ1-2
CASSLVGQPNYGYTF,TGTGCCAGCAGCTTAGTGGGACAGCCTAACTATGGCTACACCTTC,.,TRBD1,TRBV7-9,TRBJ1-2
CASSLGSRIYEQFF,TGTGCCAGCAGCTTGGGGTCTAGAATTTATGAGCAGTTCTTC,.,.,TRBV5-6,TRBJ2-1
CASTTVWTRINAGANVLTF,TGTGCCAGCACCACCGTTTGGACCCGCATCAATGCTGGGGCCAACGTCCTGACTTTC,.,.,TRBV28,TRBJ2-6
CASSRTPTDTQYF,TGTGCCAGCAGCCGAACACCCACAGATACGCAGTATTTT,.,.,TRBV6-5,TRBJ2-3
CASSPGLRGTEAFF,TGTGCCAGCAGCCCAGGGTTGCGAGGCACTGAAGCTTTCTTT,once,.,TRBV7-9,TRBJ1-1
CASSTGGRPQETQYF,TGTGCCAGTAGTACGGGCGGGAGGCCCCAAGAGACCCAGTACTTC,.,TRBD2,TRBV19,TRBJ2-5
CASSPLDTYNEQFF,TGTGCCAGCTCACCACTTGACACGTACAATGAGCAGTTCTTC,.,.,TRBV18,TRBJ2-1
CAIGTGSGELFF,TGTGCCATCGGGACAGGGTCCGGGGAGCTGTTTTTT,.,TRBD1,TRBV10-3,TRBJ2-2
CASSTWTDSSEKLFF,TGTGCCAGCTCAACCTGGACGGACTCTAGTGAAAAACTGTTTTTT,.,.,TRBV18,TRBJ1-4
CASSPDSNQPQHF,TGCGCCAGCAGTCCGGACAGCAATCAGCCCCAGCATTTT,.,.,TRBV5-1,TRBJ1-5
CASSGSQGGVYGYTF,TGTGCCAGCAGCGGGAGCCAGGGAGGCGTCTATGGCTACACCTTC,.,.,TRBV11-2,TRBJ1-2
CASSQDPRLAENRQETQYF,TGTGCCAGCAGCCAAGATCCTCGTCTGGCAGAAAATCGCCAAGAGACCCAGTACTTC,.,.,TRBV14,TRBJ2-5
CASSLSQGASTF,TGTGCCAGCAGTTTATCCCAGGGGGCGTCCACCTTC,.,TRBD1,TRBV28,TRBJ1-2
CASSPTNPGWGTQETQYF,TGTGCCAGCTCACCAACCAACCCAGGGTGGGGCACTCAAGAGACCCAGTACTTC,once,.,TRBV18,TRBJ2-5
CASSHTSGSLYEQYF,TGTGCCAGCAGCCATACTAGCGGGAGTCTCTACGAGCAGTACTTC,.,TRBD2,TRBV11-2,TRBJ2-7
CASSQGQDLNEKLFF,TGCGCCAGCAGCCAAGGACAGGACCTGAATGAAAAACTGTTTTTT,.,.,TRBV4-1,TRBJ1-4
CASSLSEDTQYF,TGTGCCAGCTCACTGAGTGAAGATACGCAGTATTTT,.,.,TRBV18,TRBJ2-3
CAWSVTVDNEQFF,TGTGCCTGGAGTGTAACCGTGGACAATGAGCAGTTCTTC,once,.,TRBV30,TRBJ2-1
CASSQPTSGSLEQYF,TGCGCCAGCAGCCAACCGACTAGCGGGAGTCTCGAGCAGTACTTC,.,TRBD2,TRBV4-1,TRBJ2-7
CASSLGHTGSQETQYF,TGTGCCAGCAGCTTGGGGCATACAGGGTCCCAAGAGACCCAGTACTTC,once,.,TRBV11-3,TRBJ2-5
CASSGLPRSTQYF,TGTGCCAGCTCGGGCCTCCCCCGGAGTACGCAGTATTTT,.,.,TRBV7-2,TRBJ2-3
CASSDRPTRMLAKNIQYF,TGTGCCAGCAGTGATAGACCTACTCGGATGCTAGCCAAAAACATTCAGTACTTC,.,.,TRBV6-1,TRBJ2-4
CASSMGTGGASGANVLTF,TGCGCCAGCAGCATGGGAACAGGGGGCGCTTCTGGGGCCAACGTCCTGACTTTC,.,TRBD1,TRBV5-1,TRBJ2-6
CASSSRAGPTDTQYF,TGTGCCAGCAGCTCCCGGGCCGGACCCACAGATACGCAGTATTTT,.,.,TRBV11-3,TRBJ2-3
CASGTGGLGTEAFF,TGTGCCAGTGGGACAGGGGGCTTGGGTACTGAAGCTTTCTTT,.,TRBD1,TRBV28,TRBJ1-1
CASSLETSGNTIYF,TGCGCCAGCAGCTTGGAGACATCAGGAAACACCATATATTTT,.,.,TRBV5-1,TRBJ1-3
CASSGPAYEQYF,TGTGCCAGCAGTGGGCCTGCCTACGAGCAGTACTTC,.,.,TRBV7-9,TRBJ2-7
CASSLTGTNTGELFF,TGCGCCAGCAGCTTGACAGGGACGAACACCGGGGAGCTGTTTTTT,.,.,TRBV5-1,TRBJ2-2
CASSLAGVTNTEAFF,TGTGCCAGCAGCTTGGCAGGGGTTACGAACACTGAAGCTTTCTTT,once,.,TRBV5-6,TRBJ1-1
CASSSGRGRDEQYF,TGTGCCAGCAGCTCCGGGAGGGGCAGGGACGAGCAGTACTTC,.,TRBD2,TRBV5-4,TRBJ2-7
CASSLYPLSGTKMNTEAFF,TGTGCCAGCAGCTTATACCCTCTTTCCGGAACGAAAATGAACACTGAAGCTTTCTTT,once,.,TRBV7-2,TRBJ1-1
CASMEAGRGQETQYF,TGTGCCAGCATGGAGGCGGGTCGAGGGCAAGAGACCCAGTACTTC,few,.,TRBV6-5,TRBJ2-5
CASSLVREETQYF,TGTGCCAGCAGCTTAGTACGAGAAGAGACCCAGTACTTC,.,.,TRBV7-2,TRBJ2-5
CASSQGQGARQPQHF,TGTGCCAGCAGTCAAGGACAGGGGGCAAGGCAGCCCCAGCATTTT,.,TRBD1,TRBV27,TRBJ1-5
CASSLAGPMATEAFF,TGTGCCAGCAGCTTAGCCGGCCCCATGGCCACTGAAGCTTTCTTT,.,.,TRBV7-2,TRBJ1-1
CASSLNLGRYEQYF,TGTGCCAGCAGCTTGAACCTTGGGCGTTATGAGCAGTACTTC,.,.,TRBV5-4,TRBJ2-7
CASSPQGVELEKLFF,TGTGCCAGCAGTCCCCAGGGGGTGGAACTTGAAAAACTGTTTTTT,.,TRBD1,TRBV5-8,TRBJ1-4
CASSRGHQSNQPQHF,TGTGCCAGCAGCCGGGGACACCAGAGCAATCAGCCCCAGCATTTT,.,.,TRBV9,TRBJ1-5
CASSGQLQETQYF,TGCGCCAGCAGTGGACAGCTCCAAGAGACCCAGTACTTC,.,.,TRBV10-1,TRBJ2-5
CASTSRPEGAAEQYF,TGTGCCAGCACCTCCCGGCCGGAGGGGGCGGCCGAGCAGTACTTC,.,.,TRBV6-6,TRBJ2-7
CASSLARARGQYEQYF,TGTGCCAGCAGCTTAGCAAGGGCCAGGGGGCAGTACGAGCAGTACTTC,.,TRBD1,TRBV7-8,TRBJ2-7
CASSLVGPHTGELFF,TGCGCCAGCAGCTTGGTGGGACCCCACACCGGGGAGCTGTTTTTT,.,.,TRBV5-1,TRBJ2-2
CASSFTSGTYEQYF,TGCGCCAGCAGCTTCACTAGCGGAACCTACGAGCAGTACTTC,.,TRBD2,TRBV5-1,TRBJ2-7